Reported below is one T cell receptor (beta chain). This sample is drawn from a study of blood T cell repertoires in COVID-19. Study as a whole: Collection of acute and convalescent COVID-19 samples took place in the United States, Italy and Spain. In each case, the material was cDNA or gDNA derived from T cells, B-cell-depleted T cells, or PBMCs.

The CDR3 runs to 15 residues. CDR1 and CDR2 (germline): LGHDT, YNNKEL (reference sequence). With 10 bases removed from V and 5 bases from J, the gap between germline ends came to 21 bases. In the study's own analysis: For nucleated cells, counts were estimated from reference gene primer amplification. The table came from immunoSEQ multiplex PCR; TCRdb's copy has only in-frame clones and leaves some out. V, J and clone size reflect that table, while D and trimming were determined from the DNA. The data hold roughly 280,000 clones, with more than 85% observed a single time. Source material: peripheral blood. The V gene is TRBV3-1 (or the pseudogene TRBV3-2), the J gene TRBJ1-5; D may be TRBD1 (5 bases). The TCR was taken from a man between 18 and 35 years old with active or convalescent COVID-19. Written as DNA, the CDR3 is TGTGCCAAGCATTCTAGGCCGGGGGGGGATCAGCCCCAGCATTTT. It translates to CAKHSRPGGDQPQHF.